This T cell receptor (beta chain) was obtained from a study of cytomegalovirus exposure and HLA in healthy donors. PCR primers comprised 60 Vbeta and 13 Jbeta primers. Sequencing used immunoSEQ multiplex PCR; TCRdb keeps in-frame clones, though not all of them. The sample carries approximately 110,000 clones, less than 80% recorded once. V lost 2 bases and J lost 4; bases outside the gene matches: 11. This CDR3 has 16 amino acids. Germline assignment: CDR1 SGDLS and CDR2 YYNGEE. The rearrangement links TRBV9 to TRBJ2-5, with 7 bases fitting TRBD2. This sequence was found in a man aged 25-40 years in good health and CMV-seropositive. Sequenced: PBMCs. Here the CDR3 reads CASSVGRAGLGETQYF. CDR3 bases: TGTGCCAGCAGCGTTGGACGAGCGGGATTAGGAGAGACCCAGTACTTC.